This T cell receptor (beta chain) originates from a study of T cell repertoires in cytomegalovirus infection. As concerns this clonotype: Antigen: not known.

TCRdb fed the reads into MiXCR, producing one record per CDR3 protein. In the table there are approximately 910,000 distinct CDR3 sequences, roughly a third of which are singletons. Germline values: CDR1 SGHVS, CDR2 FNYEAQ. This CDR3 comprises 15 residues. V lost 3 bases, J lost 8 bases, and 8 bases stayed unmatched. The V gene is TRBV7-6, the J gene TRBJ1-2; 11 nucleotides align to TRBD1. This material consisted of cultured CD8+ T cells from PBMCs, taken from culture after CMV antigen stimulation. The TCR sequence derives from a human donor in good health (CMV status not recorded). Some clones in this sample may be carry-over from other donors' samples. The CDR3 DNA sequence: TGTGCCAGCAGCTTTGAAGGACAGGGGGCAGACGGCTACACCTTC. Residues: CASSFEGQGADGYTF.